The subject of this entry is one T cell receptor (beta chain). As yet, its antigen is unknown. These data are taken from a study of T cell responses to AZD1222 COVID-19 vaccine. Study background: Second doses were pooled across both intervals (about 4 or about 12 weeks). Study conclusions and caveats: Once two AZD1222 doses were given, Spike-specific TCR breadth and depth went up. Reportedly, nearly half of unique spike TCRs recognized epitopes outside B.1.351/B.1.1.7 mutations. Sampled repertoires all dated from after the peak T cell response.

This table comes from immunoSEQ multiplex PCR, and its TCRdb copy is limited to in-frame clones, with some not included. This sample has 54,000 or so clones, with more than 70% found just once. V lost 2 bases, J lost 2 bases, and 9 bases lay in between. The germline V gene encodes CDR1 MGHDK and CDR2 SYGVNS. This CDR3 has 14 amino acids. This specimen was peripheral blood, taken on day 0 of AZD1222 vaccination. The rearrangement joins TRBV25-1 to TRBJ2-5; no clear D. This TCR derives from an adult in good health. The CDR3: CASSEPRVQETQYF. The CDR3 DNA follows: TGTGCCAGCAGTGAACCAAGAGTACAAGAGACCCAGTACTTC.